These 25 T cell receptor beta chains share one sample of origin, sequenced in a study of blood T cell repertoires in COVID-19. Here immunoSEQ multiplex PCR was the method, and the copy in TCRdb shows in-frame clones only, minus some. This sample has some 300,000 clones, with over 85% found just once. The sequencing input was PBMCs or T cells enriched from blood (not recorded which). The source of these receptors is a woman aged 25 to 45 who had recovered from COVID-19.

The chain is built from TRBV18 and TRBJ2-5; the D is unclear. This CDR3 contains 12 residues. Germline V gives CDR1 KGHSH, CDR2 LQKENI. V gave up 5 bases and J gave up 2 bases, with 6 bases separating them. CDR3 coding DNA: TGTGCCAGCTCATACAATCAAGAGACCCAGTACTTC. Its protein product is CASSYNQETQYF.

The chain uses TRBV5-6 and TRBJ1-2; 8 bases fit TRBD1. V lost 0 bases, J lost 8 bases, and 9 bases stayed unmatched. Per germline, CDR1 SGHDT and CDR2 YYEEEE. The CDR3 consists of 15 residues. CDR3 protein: CASSLVDRDDGGYTF. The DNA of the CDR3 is TGTGCCAGCAGCTTGGTGGACAGGGACGATGGAGGCTACACCTTC.

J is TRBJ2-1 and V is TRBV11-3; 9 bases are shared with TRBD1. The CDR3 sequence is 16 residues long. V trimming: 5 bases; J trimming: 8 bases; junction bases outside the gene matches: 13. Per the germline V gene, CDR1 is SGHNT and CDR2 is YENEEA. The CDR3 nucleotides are TGTGCCAGCAGCCATCCTCCGGGACAGGGAGGCGATGAGCAGTTCTTC. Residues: CASSHPPGQGGDEQFF. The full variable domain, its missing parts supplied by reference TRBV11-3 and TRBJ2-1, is EAGVVQSPRYKIIEKKQPVAFWCNPISGHNTLYWYLQNLGQGPELLIRYENEEAVDDSQLPKDRFSAERLKGVDSTLKIQPAELGDSAVYLCASSHPPGQGGDEQFFGPGTRLTVL.

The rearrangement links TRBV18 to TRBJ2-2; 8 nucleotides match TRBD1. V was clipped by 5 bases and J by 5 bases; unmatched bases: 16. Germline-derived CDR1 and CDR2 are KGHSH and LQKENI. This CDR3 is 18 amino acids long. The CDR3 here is CASSATTQGAGVTGELFF. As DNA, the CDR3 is TGTGCCAGCTCAGCCACAACCCAGGGGGCTGGTGTTACCGGGGAGCTGTTTTTT. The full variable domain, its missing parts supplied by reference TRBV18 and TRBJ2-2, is NAGVMQNPRHLVRRRGQEARLRCSPMKGHSHVYWYRQLPEEGLKFMVYLQKENIIDESGMPKERFSAEFPKEGPSILRIQQVVRGDSAAYFCASSATTQGAGVTGELFFGEGSRLTVL.

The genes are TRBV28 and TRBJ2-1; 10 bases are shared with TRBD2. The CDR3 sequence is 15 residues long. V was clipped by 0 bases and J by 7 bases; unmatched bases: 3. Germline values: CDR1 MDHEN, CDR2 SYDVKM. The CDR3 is CASSLWSSGSNEQFF. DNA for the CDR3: TGTGCCAGCAGTTTATGGTCTAGCGGGAGTAATGAGCAGTTCTTC.

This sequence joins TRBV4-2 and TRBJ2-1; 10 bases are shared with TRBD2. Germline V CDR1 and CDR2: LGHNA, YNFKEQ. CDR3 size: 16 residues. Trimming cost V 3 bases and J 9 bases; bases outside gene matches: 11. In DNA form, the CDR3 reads TGTGCCAGCAGCCACCCTCAAAGCGGGAGGGAGGGTGAGCAGTTCTTC. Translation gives CASSHPQSGREGEQFF.

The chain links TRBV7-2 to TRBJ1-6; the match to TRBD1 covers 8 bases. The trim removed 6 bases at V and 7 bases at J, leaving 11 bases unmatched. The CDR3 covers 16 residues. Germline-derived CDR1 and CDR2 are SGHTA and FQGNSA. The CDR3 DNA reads TGTGCCAGCAGTCTAGTCTCAGGGGGCAGGAATTCACCCCTCCACTTT. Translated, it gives CASSLVSGGRNSPLHF. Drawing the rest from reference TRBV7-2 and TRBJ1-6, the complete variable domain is GAGVSQSPSNKVTEKGKDVELRCDPISGHTALYWYRQSLGQGLEFLIYFQGNSAPDKSGLPSDRFSAERTGGSVSTLTIQRTQQEDSAVYLCASSLVSGGRNSPLHFGNGTRLTVT.

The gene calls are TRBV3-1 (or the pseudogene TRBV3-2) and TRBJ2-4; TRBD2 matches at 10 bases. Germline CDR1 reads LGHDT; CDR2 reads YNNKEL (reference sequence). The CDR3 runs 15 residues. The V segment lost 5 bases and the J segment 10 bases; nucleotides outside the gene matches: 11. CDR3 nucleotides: TGTGCCAGCAGCGCCTCTAGCGGGAGTAGGATAATTCAGTACTTC. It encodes CASSASSGSRIIQYF.

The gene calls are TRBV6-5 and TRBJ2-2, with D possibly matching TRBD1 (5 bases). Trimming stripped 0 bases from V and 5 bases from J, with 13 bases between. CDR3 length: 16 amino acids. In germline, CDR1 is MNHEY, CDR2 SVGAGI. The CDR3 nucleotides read TGTGCCAGCAGTTACTCTGGGCAGGACACTACCGGGGAGCTGTTTTTT. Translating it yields CASSYSGQDTTGELFF.

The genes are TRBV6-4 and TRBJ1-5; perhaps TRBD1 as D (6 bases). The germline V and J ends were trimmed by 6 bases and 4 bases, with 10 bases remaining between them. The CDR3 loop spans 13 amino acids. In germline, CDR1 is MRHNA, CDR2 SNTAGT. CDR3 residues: CASSRQENQPQHF. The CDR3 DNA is TGTGCCAGCAGCAGACAGGAGAATCAGCCCCAGCATTTT.

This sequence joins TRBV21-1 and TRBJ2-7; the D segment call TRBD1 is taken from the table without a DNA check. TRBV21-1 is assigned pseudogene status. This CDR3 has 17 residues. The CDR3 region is CASSPLSTTAHTYEQYF. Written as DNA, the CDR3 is TGTGCCAGCAGTCCCCTCAGTACGACAGCCCATACCTACGAGCAGTACTTC.

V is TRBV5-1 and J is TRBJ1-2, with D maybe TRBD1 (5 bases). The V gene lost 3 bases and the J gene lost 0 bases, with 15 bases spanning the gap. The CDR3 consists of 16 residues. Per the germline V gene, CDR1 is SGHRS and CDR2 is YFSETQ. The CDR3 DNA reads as TGCGCCAGCAGCTGGTCAAGACAGACCTCTAACTATGGCTACACCTTC. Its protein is CASSWSRQTSNYGYTF. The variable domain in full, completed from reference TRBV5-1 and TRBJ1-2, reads KAGVTQTPRYLIKTRGQQVTLSCSPISGHRSVSWYQQTPGQGLQFLFEYFSETQRNKGNFPGRFSGRQFSNSRSEMNVSTLELGDSALYLCASSWSRQTSNYGYTFGSGTRLTVV.

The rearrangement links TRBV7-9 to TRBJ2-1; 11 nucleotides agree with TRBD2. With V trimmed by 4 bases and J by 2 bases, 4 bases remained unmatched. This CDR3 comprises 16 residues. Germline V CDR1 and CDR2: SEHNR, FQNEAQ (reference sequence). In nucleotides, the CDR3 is TGTGCCAGCAGCTCCCTAGCGGGAGGAACCTACAATGAGCAGTTCTTC. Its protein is CASSSLAGGTYNEQFF.

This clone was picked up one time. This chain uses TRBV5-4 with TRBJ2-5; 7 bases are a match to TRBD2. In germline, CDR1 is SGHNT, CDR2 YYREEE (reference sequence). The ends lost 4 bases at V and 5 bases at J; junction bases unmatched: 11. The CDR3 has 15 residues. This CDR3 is CASSGGGLPLETQYF. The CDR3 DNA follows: TGTGCCAGCAGCGGGGGGGGACTGCCCTTGGAGACCCAGTACTTC.

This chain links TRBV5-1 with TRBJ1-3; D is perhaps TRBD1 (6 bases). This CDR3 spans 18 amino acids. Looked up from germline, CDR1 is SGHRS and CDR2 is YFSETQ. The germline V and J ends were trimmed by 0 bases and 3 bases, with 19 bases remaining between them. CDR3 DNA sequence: TGCGCCAGCAGCTTGGACTTACGTTTAGGGGGTGGTGGAAACACCATATATTTT. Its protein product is CASSLDLRLGGGGNTIYF.

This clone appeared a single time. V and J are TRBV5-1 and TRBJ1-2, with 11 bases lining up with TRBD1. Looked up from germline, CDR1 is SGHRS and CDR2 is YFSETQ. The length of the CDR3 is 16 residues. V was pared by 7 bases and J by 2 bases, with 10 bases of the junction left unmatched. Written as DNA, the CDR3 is TGCGCCAGCCGGTCCGGACAGGGGGCAGGGAACTATGGCTACACCTTC. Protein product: CASRSGQGAGNYGYTF.

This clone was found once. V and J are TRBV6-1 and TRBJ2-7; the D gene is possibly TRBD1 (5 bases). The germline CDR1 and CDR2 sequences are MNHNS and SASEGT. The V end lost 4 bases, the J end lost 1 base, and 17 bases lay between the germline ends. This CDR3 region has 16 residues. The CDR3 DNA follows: TGTGCCAGCAGTGTCCTGGGTGTAGGGGATTCCTACGAGCAGTACTTC. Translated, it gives CASSVLGVGDSYEQYF.

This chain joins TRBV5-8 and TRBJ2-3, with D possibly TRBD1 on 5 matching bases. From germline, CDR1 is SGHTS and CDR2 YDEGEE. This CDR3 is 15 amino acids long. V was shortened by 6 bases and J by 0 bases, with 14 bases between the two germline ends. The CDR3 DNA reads TGTGCCAGCAACGTCGAGACAGCTAGCACAGATACGCAGTATTTT. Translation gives CASNVETASTDTQYF.

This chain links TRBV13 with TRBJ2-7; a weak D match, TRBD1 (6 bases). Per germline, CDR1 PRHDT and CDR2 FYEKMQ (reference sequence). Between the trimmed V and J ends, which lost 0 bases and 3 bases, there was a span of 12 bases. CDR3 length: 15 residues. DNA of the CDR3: TGTGCCAGCAGCTTAGGAGGACAGATCATCTACGAGCAGTACTTC. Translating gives CASSLGGQIIYEQYF.

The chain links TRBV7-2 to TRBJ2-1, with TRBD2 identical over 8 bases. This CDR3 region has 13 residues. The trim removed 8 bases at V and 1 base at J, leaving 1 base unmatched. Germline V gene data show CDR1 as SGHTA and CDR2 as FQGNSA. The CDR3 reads CASQRGSYNEQFF. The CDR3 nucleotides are TGTGCCAGCCAGCGGGGGTCCTACAATGAGCAGTTCTTC.

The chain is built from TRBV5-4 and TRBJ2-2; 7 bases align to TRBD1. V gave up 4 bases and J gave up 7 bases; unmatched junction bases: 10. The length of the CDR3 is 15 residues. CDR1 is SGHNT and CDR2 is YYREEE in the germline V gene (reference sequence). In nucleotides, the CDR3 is TGTGCCAGCAGCCCGAGGACAGGTTATAGCGGGGAGCTGTTTTTT. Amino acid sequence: CASSPRTGYSGELFF. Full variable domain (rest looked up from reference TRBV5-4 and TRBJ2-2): ETGVTQSPTHLIKTRGQQVTLRCSSQSGHNTVSWYQQALGQGPQFIFQYYREEENGRGNFPPRFSGLQFPNYSSELNVNALELDDSALYLCASSPRTGYSGELFFGEGSRLTVL.

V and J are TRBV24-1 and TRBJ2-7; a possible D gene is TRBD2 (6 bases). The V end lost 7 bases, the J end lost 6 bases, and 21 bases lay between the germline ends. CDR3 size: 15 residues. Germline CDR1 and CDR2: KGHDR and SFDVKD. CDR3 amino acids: CATSGERVGSCEQYF. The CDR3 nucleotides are TGTGCCACCAGCGGAGAAAGAGTCGGGAGCTGCGAGCAGTACTTC.

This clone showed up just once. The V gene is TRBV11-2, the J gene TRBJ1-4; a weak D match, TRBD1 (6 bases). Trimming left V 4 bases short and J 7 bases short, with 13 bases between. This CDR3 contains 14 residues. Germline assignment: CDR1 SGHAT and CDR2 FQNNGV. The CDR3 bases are TGTGCCAGCAGCTCAGGGGTTTGGGGTGAAAAACTGTTTTTT. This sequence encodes CASSSGVWGEKLFF.

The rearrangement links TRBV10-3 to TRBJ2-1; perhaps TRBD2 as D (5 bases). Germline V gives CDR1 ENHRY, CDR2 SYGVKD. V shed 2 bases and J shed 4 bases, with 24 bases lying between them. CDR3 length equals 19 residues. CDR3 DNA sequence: TGTGCCATCAGTGAGGCGGGCCCTTTGGGCTCCGACGTATACAATGAGCAGTTCTTC. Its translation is CAISEAGPLGSDVYNEQFF.

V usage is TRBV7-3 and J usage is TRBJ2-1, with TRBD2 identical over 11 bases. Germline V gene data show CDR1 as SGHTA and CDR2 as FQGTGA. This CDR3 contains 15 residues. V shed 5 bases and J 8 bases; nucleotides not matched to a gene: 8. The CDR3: CASSRIAGGPDEQFF. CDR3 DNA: TGTGCCAGCAGCAGAATAGCGGGAGGGCCCGATGAGCAGTTCTTC.